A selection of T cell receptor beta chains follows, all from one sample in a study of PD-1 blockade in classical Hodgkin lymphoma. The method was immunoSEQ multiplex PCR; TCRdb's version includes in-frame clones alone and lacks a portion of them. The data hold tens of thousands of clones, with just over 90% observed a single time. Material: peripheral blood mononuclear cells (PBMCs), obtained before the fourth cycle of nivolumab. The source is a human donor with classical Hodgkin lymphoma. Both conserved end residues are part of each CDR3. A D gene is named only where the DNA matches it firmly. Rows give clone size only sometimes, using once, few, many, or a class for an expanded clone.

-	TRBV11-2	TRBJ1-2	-	CASSLAPANYGYTF	TGTGCCAGCAGCTTAGCGCCAGCCAACTATGGCTACACCTTC
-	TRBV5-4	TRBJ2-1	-	CASSLELESSYNEQFF	TGTGCCAGCAGCTTGGAATTAGAGAGCTCCTACAATGAGCAGTTCTTC
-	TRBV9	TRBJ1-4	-	CASSYAGRTSTNEKLFF	TGTGCCAGCAGCTATGCGGGTAGAACGTCAACTAATGAAAAACTGTTTTTT
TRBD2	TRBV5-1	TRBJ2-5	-	CASSLGYGGVAYQETQYF	TGCGCCAGCAGCTTGGGATACGGGGGGGTGGCGTACCAAGAGACCCAGTACTTC
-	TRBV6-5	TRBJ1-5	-	CASSSQGGSNQPQHF	TGTGCCAGCAGTTCACAGGGAGGGAGCAATCAGCCCCAGCATTTT
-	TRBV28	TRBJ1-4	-	CASSVVATNEKLFF	TGTGCCAGCAGTGTAGTTGCAACTAATGAAAAACTGTTTTTT
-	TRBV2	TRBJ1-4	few	CASSEEVVGRRAEKLFF	TGTGCCAGCAGTGAAGAGGTCGTTGGAAGGAGAGCGGAAAAACTGTTTTTT
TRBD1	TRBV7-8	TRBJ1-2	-	CASSSDGTGVNYGYTF	TGTGCCAGCAGCTCCGATGGGACAGGGGTGAACTATGGCTACACCTTC
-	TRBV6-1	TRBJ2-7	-	CASSESVYGASYEQYF	TGTGCCAGCAGTGAGTCGGTCTATGGGGCTTCCTACGAGCAGTACTTC
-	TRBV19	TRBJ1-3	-	CASSIKAGRRLAGNTIYF	TGTGCCAGTAGTATAAAAGCGGGACGGAGATTGGCTGGAAACACCATATATTTT
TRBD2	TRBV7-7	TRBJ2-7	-	CASSSEGLASEQYF	TGTGCCAGCAGCTCAGAGGGACTAGCAAGCGAGCAGTACTTC
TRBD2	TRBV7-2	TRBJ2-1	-	CASSRRLAGGPVRGNEQFF	TGTGCCAGCAGCCGAAGACTAGCGGGGGGGCCGGTTCGTGGTAATGAGCAGTTCTTC
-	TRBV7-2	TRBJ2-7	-	CASSLGYRGALSEQYF	TGTGCCAGCAGCTTAGGCTACCGGGGCGCCCTCTCCGAGCAGTACTTC